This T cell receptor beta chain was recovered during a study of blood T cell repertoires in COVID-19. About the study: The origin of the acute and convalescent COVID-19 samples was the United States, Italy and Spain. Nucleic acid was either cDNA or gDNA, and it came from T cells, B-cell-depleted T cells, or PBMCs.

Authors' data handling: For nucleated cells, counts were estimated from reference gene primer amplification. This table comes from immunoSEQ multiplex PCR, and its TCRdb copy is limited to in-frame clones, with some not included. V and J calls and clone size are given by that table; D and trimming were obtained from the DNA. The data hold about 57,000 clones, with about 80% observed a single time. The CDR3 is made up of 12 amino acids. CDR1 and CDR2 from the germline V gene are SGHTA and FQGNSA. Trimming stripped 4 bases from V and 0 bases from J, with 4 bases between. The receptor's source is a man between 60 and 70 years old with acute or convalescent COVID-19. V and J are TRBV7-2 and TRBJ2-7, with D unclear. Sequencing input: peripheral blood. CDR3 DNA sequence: TGTGCCAGCAGCTCGAGCTCCTACGAGCAGTACTTC. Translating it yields CASSSSSYEQYF.